These 9 T cell receptor beta chains came from one sample sequenced in a study of shared clonotypes between healthy human individuals. Sequencing was performed with immunoSEQ multiplex PCR; in TCRdb, only in-frame clones are kept and a portion is missing. The table records 100,000 to 130,000 clones, about 70% of them present only once. Sequencing input: memory CD8+ T cells sorted from blood. Subset reported: CD45RO+ cells pooled with CCR7-negative TemRA cells. The source of these receptors is a young woman in good health.

This clone was found once. The V and J genes are TRBV19 and TRBJ1-2; no firm D call. The V end lost 9 bases, the J end lost 4 bases, and 12 bases lay between the germline ends. CDR1 and CDR2 (germline): LNHDA, SQIVND (reference sequence). This CDR3 is built from 12 residues. CDR3: CARKEGLYGYTF. CDR3 nucleotide sequence: TGTGCCAGAAAAGAGGGCCTCTATGGCTACACCTTC.

This clone showed up just a few times. The chain links TRBV5-1 to TRBJ2-1; D is undetermined. Germline CDR1 SGHRS, CDR2 YFSETQ. This CDR3 contains 14 residues. V lost 0 bases and J 4 bases, leaving 8 bases between the germline ends. The CDR3: CASSLGDWYNEQFF. The CDR3 bases are TGCGCCAGCAGCTTGGGGGATTGGTACAATGAGCAGTTCTTC.

In its sample, this clone was seen a few times. This chain links TRBV6-1 with TRBJ1-2; D is uncertain. Deletions cut 7 bases from V and 6 bases from J, with 12 bases between. The CDR3 extends over 12 amino acids. Germline-derived CDR1 and CDR2 are MNHNS and SASEGT. The DNA for the CDR3 is TGTGCCAGCAAGTGGTCAGAGGATGGCTACACCTTC. The encoded protein is CASKWSEDGYTF.

J is TRBJ2-2 and V is TRBV5-6; 7 nucleotides agree with TRBD2. The V gene end was trimmed by 0 bases and the J gene end by 2 bases; junction bases not matched to a gene: 1. This CDR3 has 15 amino acids. From germline, CDR1 is SGHDT and CDR2 YYEEEE. Here the CDR3 DNA reads TGTGCCAGCAGCTTGGCTAGCGGAAACACCGGGGAGCTGTTTTTT. Translated, it gives CASSLASGNTGELFF.

The table lists this clone with a few counts. V usage is TRBV5-8 and J usage is TRBJ2-7; no firm D call. The CDR3 loop spans 13 amino acids. CDR1 is SGHTS and CDR2 is YDEGEE in the germline V gene. V shed 1 base and J shed 0 bases, with 5 bases lying between them. The CDR3 region is CASSLQASYEQYF. CDR3 in DNA: TGTGCCAGCAGCTTGCAGGCCTCCTACGAGCAGTACTTC.

The chain is built from TRBV7-9 and TRBJ2-5, with 7 bases aligning to TRBD1. Germline V lookup: CDR1 SEHNR, CDR2 FQNEAQ (reference sequence). Trimming took 1 base from V and 3 from J; bases not matched to a gene: 2. The length of the CDR3 is 14 residues. This CDR3 reads CASSLVTGKETQYF. CDR3 sequence (DNA): TGTGCCAGCAGCTTAGTGACAGGGAAAGAGACCCAGTACTTC.

The J gene is TRBJ1-2, the V gene TRBV6-6; D ambiguous. Germline loops: CDR1 MNHNY, CDR2 SVGAGI (reference sequence). This CDR3 region has 14 residues. The V end was cut by 1 base, the J end by 6 bases, with 12 bases between. Written as DNA, the CDR3 is TGTGCCAGCAGTTACTTACCTCTGGGCCATGGCTACACCTTC. Its translation: CASSYLPLGHGYTF.

The V call is TRBV9, the J call TRBJ1-2; D is uncertain. Between the trimmed V and J ends, which lost 0 bases and 5 bases, there was a span of 8 bases. CDR1 and CDR2 from the germline V gene are SGDLS and YYNGEE. The CDR3 runs 13 residues. The CDR3 DNA sequence: TGTGCCAGCAGCGTAGACGGAACTTATGGCTACACCTTC. Amino acids: CASSVDGTYGYTF.

In nucleotides, the CDR3 is TGTGCCAGCACACCCCACTTGAGTAGCGGCCACAACAATGAGCAGTTCTTC. It is translated as CASTPHLSSGHNNEQFF. V gene TRBV5-7 combines with J gene TRBJ2-1, with a tentative D call TRBD2 (6 bases). TRBV5-7 is flagged as an ORF with uncertain function. CDR3 length equals 17 residues. The V end lost 6 bases, the J end lost 5 bases, and 24 bases lay between the germline ends.